The rows below give T cell receptor beta chains drawn from one sample of a study of T cell repertoires in cytomegalovirus infection. TCRdb reanalysed the reads using MiXCR and keeps one entry per CDR3 protein. This table has fewer than 1,000,000 distinct CDR3 sequences, around 30% appearing once. These receptors' antigens are unknown. The sequencing here drew on cultured CD8+ T cells from PBMCs, taken from culture after CMV antigen stimulation. The receptors derive from a human donor in good health (CMV status not recorded). Some clones in this sample may be carry-over from other donors' samples. The conserved cysteine and the conserved F or W are not part of the CDR3 here. A D gene is named only where the DNA matches it firmly.

J,D,V,CDR3
TRBJ1-2,TRBD1,TRBV7-9,ASDRELDGYT
TRBJ2-5,NA,TRBV6-5,ASSYSGGSAQETQY
TRBJ2-4,TRBD2,TRBV27,ASSLWAGGSNIQY
TRBJ1-1,TRBD1,TRBV6-1,ASSRSGQGNTEAF
TRBJ2-5,NA,TRBV7-4,ASSIRTLGETQY
TRBJ2-3,TRBD1,TRBV28,ASSLQGAFGTDTQY
TRBJ1-2,NA,TRBV6-6,ASVQDRTDYGYT
TRBJ1-1,TRBD1,TRBV7-6,ASSSPRSSVSGQGLNTEAF
TRBJ1-2,NA,TRBV6-4,ASSDHYGYT
TRBJ2-2,TRBD1,TRBV19,ASSHSGGNTGELF
TRBJ2-3,TRBD2,TRBV6-6,AVRLAGADTDTQY
TRBJ1-3,TRBD1,TRBV29-1,SVELWDSRDSGNTIY
TRBJ1-1,NA,TRBV7-9,ASSLDRAWAF
TRBJ1-1,NA,TRBV6-5,ASSYHRVGETEAF
TRBJ2-1,NA,TRBV2,ASSVYRGGYNEQF
TRBJ1-3,TRBD1,TRBV7-8,ASSTPRDRAPSGNTIY
TRBJ1-5,NA,TRBV19,ASSTPTDQPQH
TRBJ1-1,NA,TRBV10-3,ATIPAF
TRBJ2-7,NA,TRBV6-6,ASSYGGGAKYEQY
TRBJ2-2,TRBD2,TRBV7-8,ASKKRRGTSGGEVELF
TRBJ1-6,NA,TRBV7-2,ASSLETGPLNSPLH
TRBJ2-1,NA,TRBV4-1,ASGRVDEQF
TRBJ1-2,NA,TRBV6-2/TRBV6-3,ASSYPQPRHYGYT
TRBJ1-1,NA,TRBV27,ASSIQGRTEAF
TRBJ1-5,TRBD1,TRBV2,ASSDVSDREDQPQH
TRBJ1-4,NA,TRBV5-5,ASSSTDVGEKLF
TRBJ1-6,NA,TRBV27,ASSLRHPDSPLH
TRBJ2-2,TRBD2,TRBV12-3/TRBV12-4,ASSFGTKRGGPFTNTGELF
TRBJ1-1,TRBD1,TRBV6-1,ASSEPRGTTEAF
TRBJ1-3,NA,TRBV7-6,ASSPGQIRTIY
TRBJ2-1,TRBD2,TRBV7-2,ASSSGTSFNEQF
TRBJ2-3,TRBD1,TRBV12-3/TRBV12-4,ASSLSSGQLTDTQY
TRBJ2-1,NA,TRBV25-1,ASSGRSSLYNEQF
TRBJ2-2,NA,TRBV27,ASTNPRDTGELF
TRBJ1-1,NA,TRBV2,ASTGAGLNTEAF
TRBJ1-1,NA,TRBV18,ASSPRWGATF
TRBJ2-5,NA,TRBV7-9,ASGSKWGLGEETQY
TRBJ2-1,TRBD2,TRBV4-1,ASSQYFAGGAANEQF
TRBJ1-1,NA,TRBV4-1,ASSQTRATEAF
TRBJ2-2,TRBD2,TRBV28,ASSLWGTSGGSNTGELF
TRBJ1-1,TRBD1,TRBV2,ASSAFQGASTEAF